A single sample gave rise to the 24 T cell receptor beta chains below, sequenced in a study of beta chain features in type 1 diabetes. The sequenced template was cDNA made from the entire isolated RNA. The protocol was immunoSEQ multiplex PCR, while the TCRdb copy is restricted to in-frame clones and leaves out a portion. The sample has under 950,000 clones, about a sixth seen once. Specimen: naive CD4+ T cells from blood. These receptors were collected from a woman younger than 35 in good health.

This clone was counted only a few times. The chain uses TRBV4-3 and TRBJ1-2; D gene unclear. Germline values: CDR1 LGHNA, CDR2 YSLEER. There are 13 residues in the CDR3. The V and J ends lost 1 base and 8 bases respectively, with 11 bases between them. The CDR3 bases are TGCGCCAGCAGCCAAGGTGGAAGGACGGGCTACACCTTC. Translating it yields CASSQGGRTGYTF.

The genes are TRBV5-1 and TRBJ2-7; D uncertain. CDR1 and CDR2 from the germline V gene are SGHRS and YFSETQ. This CDR3 has 12 residues. The V gene lost 3 bases and the J gene lost 3 bases, with 7 bases spanning the gap. CDR3 amino acids: CASSSPNYEQYF. CDR3 in DNA: TGCGCCAGCAGCTCACCAAACTACGAGCAGTACTTC.

The chain uses TRBV7-9 and TRBJ2-3; D perhaps matches TRBD2 (5 bases). Germline-derived CDR1 and CDR2 are SEHNR and FQNEAQ (reference sequence). There are 16 residues in the CDR3. Deletions cut 5 bases from V and 0 bases from J, with 15 bases between. The CDR3 DNA follows: TGTGCCAGCAGCACTTGGCGGGTAGCTAGCACAGATACGCAGTATTTT. Translating gives CASSTWRVASTDTQYF.

This clone was seen a few times. The DNA for the CDR3 is TGTGCCAGCAGCAACGACAGGACTAGCACAGATACGCAGTATTTT. Its translation is CASSNDRTSTDTQYF. The chain joins TRBV25-1 to TRBJ2-3, with D perhaps TRBD1 (6 bases). CDR3 length equals 15 residues. V was pared by 6 bases and J by 0 bases, with 13 bases between. The V gene's germline CDR1 is MGHDK and CDR2 SYGVNS.

This clone was seen only a few times. V is TRBV6-1 and J is TRBJ2-6; D is undetermined. The germline V gene has CDR1 MNHNS and CDR2 SASEGT. The CDR3 sequence is 14 residues long. The ends were cut back, 6 bases at V and 0 bases at J, with 6 bases in the middle. The CDR3 here is CASSVPSGANVLTF. The CDR3 DNA follows: TGTGCCAGCAGCGTTCCCTCTGGGGCCAACGTCCTGACTTTC.

This clone was counted a few times. Other DNA sequences in the sample encode the same CDR3. The rearrangement links TRBV7-2 to TRBJ2-1; D gene ambiguous. Trimming shortened V by 5 bases and J by 7 bases, and 9 bases separated the two germline ends. Germline CDR1 is SGHTA and CDR2 is FQGNSA. CDR3 length: 12 amino acids. CDR3 region: CASSPSRNEQFF. The DNA of the CDR3 is TGTGCCAGCAGCCCCAGTCGGAATGAGCAGTTCTTC. Full variable domain (missing parts from reference TRBV7-2 and TRBJ2-1): GAGVSQSPSNKVTEKGKDVELRCDPISGHTALYWYRQSLGQGLEFLIYFQGNSAPDKSGLPSDRFSAERTGGSVSTLTIQRTQQEDSAVYLCASSPSRNEQFFGPGTRLTVL.

Concerning this clone itself: Within the sample, other DNA sequences also encode this same CDR3. The V call is TRBV18, the J call TRBJ1-2, with D hard to call. The V and J ends lost 4 bases and 0 bases respectively, with 6 bases between them. CDR1 is KGHSH, CDR2 LQKENI, per germline. CDR3 length: 13 residues. The CDR3: CASSQDSNYGYTF. The CDR3 DNA follows: TGTGCCAGCTCACAAGATTCTAACTATGGCTACACCTTC. Combining the CDR3 with reference TRBV18 and TRBJ1-2 gives the whole variable domain NAGVMQNPRHLVRRRGQEARLRCSPMKGHSHVYWYRQLPEEGLKFMVYLQKENIIDESGMPKERFSAEFPKEGPSILRIQQVVRGDSAAYFCASSQDSNYGYTFGSGTRLTVV.

This clone was detected a few times. This chain connects TRBV6-6 to TRBJ2-3; 10 nucleotides line up with TRBD2. The CDR3 has 14 amino acids. Germline V gene sequence: CDR1 MNHNY, CDR2 SVGAGI (reference sequence). The junction had 6 bases not matched to a gene; V was cut back by 5 bases and J by 7 bases. CDR3 in amino acids: CASSLSGRVHTQYF. CDR3 DNA: TGTGCCAGCAGTCTCAGCGGGAGGGTACATACGCAGTATTTT.

The CDR3 here is CASSLSGINEQFF. CDR3 nucleotides: TGTGCCAGCAGCTTGTCGGGTATCAATGAGCAGTTCTTC. J is TRBJ2-1 and V is TRBV5-4, with unresolved D. Trimming shortened V by 1 base and J by 6 bases, and 8 bases separated the two germline ends. This CDR3 spans 13 amino acids. CDR1 and CDR2 from the germline V gene are SGHNT and YYREEE (reference sequence).

This clone was detected only a few times. The rearrangement links TRBV20-1 to TRBJ2-7, with D maybe TRBD2 (5 bases). V was clipped by 6 bases and J by 2 bases, with 8 bases between them. The CDR3 runs to 11 residues. Germline V CDR1 and CDR2: DFQATT, SNEGSKA (reference sequence). Written as DNA, the CDR3 is TGCAGTGCAGAGGGAACCTACGAGCAGTACTTC. Its translation is CSAEGTYEQYF.

The chain combines TRBV28 with TRBJ1-3, with 9 bases fitting TRBD1. This CDR3 contains 18 residues. V was pared by 6 bases and J by 0 bases, with 12 bases of the junction left unmatched. CDR1 is MDHEN, CDR2 SYDVKM, per germline. DNA of the CDR3: TGTGCCAGCAGGAGGACAGGGGTGAGAGGGGCCTCTGGAAACACCATATATTTT. Translation gives CASRRTGVRGASGNTIYF.

This clone was detected only a few times. The chain links TRBV29-1 to TRBJ2-2; D is undetermined. Per the germline V gene, CDR1 is SQVTM and CDR2 is ANQGSEA. The CDR3 is made up of 10 amino acids. CDR3 coding DNA: TGCAGGCCTCTATCGGGGGAGCTGTTTTTT. This encodes CRPLSGELFF.

This chain connects TRBV5-1 to TRBJ2-4; D is possibly TRBD2 (5 bases). The V gene's germline CDR1 is SGHRS and CDR2 YFSETQ. Trimming stripped 5 bases from V and 4 bases from J, with 13 bases between. This CDR3 spans 14 amino acids. CDR3 loop: CASSEGLTKNIQYF. For the CDR3, the DNA is TGCGCCAGCAGTGAAGGACTGACTAAAAACATTCAGTACTTC.

V and J are TRBV7-2 and TRBJ1-2; 7 bases are shared with TRBD1. J lost 6 bases, V lost 5 bases, and 6 bases had no gene match. The CDR3 contains 13 residues. Germline V CDR1 and CDR2: SGHTA, FQGNSA. The CDR3 sequence is CASSRDRADGYTF. In DNA form, the CDR3 reads TGTGCCAGCAGCCGTGACAGGGCTGATGGCTACACCTTC.

The chain links TRBV11-3 to TRBJ2-3; 12 bases align to TRBD2. CDR3 size: 16 residues. The V segment lost 5 bases and the J segment 4 bases; nucleotides outside the gene matches: 7. Germline lookup yields CDR1 SGHNT and CDR2 YENEEA. The CDR3: CASSHGLAGGADTQYF. The CDR3 coding sequence is TGTGCCAGCAGCCACGGGCTAGCGGGAGGGGCAGATACGCAGTATTTT. The full variable domain, rest sourced from reference TRBV11-3 and TRBJ2-3, is EAGVVQSPRYKIIEKKQPVAFWCNPISGHNTLYWYLQNLGQGPELLIRYENEEAVDDSQLPKDRFSAERLKGVDSTLKIQPAELGDSAVYLCASSHGLAGGADTQYFGPGTRLTVL.

The table lists this clone with a few counts. The V call is TRBV11-2, the J call TRBJ2-1, with 7 bases that match TRBD2. The CDR3 runs 15 residues. With 5 bases clipped from V and 5 bases from J, the junction kept 9 bases outside the gene matches. The germline gives CDR1 SGHAT, CDR2 FQNNGV. CDR3 nucleotides: TGTGCCAGCAGCCGAGGACTAGTAACTAACAATGAGCAGTTCTTC. This translates into CASSRGLVTNNEQFF. The full variable domain, in which reference TRBV11-2 and TRBJ2-1 provide the parts outside the CDR3, is EAGVAQSPRYKIIEKRQSVAFWCNPISGHATLYWYQQILGQGPKLLIQFQNNGVVDDSQLPKDRFSAERLKGVDSTLKIQPAKLEDSAVYLCASSRGLVTNNEQFFGPGTRLTVL.

The rearrangement uses TRBV5-1 and TRBJ1-1, with D maybe TRBD1 (5 bases). Germline lookup yields CDR1 SGHRS and CDR2 YFSETQ. V was trimmed by 0 bases and J by 2 bases, leaving 23 bases between them. The CDR3 loop spans 19 amino acids. CDR3 nucleotide sequence: TGCGCCAGCAGCTTGGCGATTGGGGGAAATACCTTCTTTAACACTGAAGCTTTCTTT. It is translated as CASSLAIGGNTFFNTEAFF.

Only a few counts were recorded for this clone. The V call is TRBV18, the J call TRBJ2-7, with TRBD2 as a possible D gene (6 bases). The CDR3 runs 14 residues. Germline V gene lookup returns CDR1 KGHSH and CDR2 LQKENI. The V gene lost 4 bases and the J gene lost 1 base, with 11 bases spanning the gap. DNA of the CDR3: TGTGCCAGCTCACGGGGGGTCCCATCCTACGAGCAGTACTTC. Translated, it gives CASSRGVPSYEQYF.

This clone showed up just a few times. This chain's CDR3 is CASTSGYEQYF. The CDR3 coding sequence is TGTGCCAGCACCTCCGGCTACGAGCAGTACTTC. The chain uses TRBV27 and TRBJ2-7, with D hard to call. Germline V gene lookup returns CDR1 MNHEY and CDR2 SMNVEV (reference sequence). With 7 bases removed from V and 3 bases from J, the gap between germline ends came to 7 bases. This CDR3 comprises 11 residues.

This clone has only a few counts. This sample includes further DNA sequences coding for the same CDR3. The V and J genes are TRBV7-2 and TRBJ2-7, with 7 bases lining up with TRBD1. The germline CDR1 and CDR2 sequences are SGHTA and FQGNSA. The CDR3 loop spans 15 amino acids. J gave up 0 bases and V 0 bases, and 2 bases lay outside the gene matches. CDR3 sequence reads: CASSLASGGSYEQYF. CDR3 nucleotide sequence: TGTGCCAGCAGCTTAGCATCAGGGGGCTCCTACGAGCAGTACTTC.

V and J are TRBV5-1 and TRBJ1-2, with no clear D. Trimming shortened V by 1 base and J by 8 bases, and 15 bases separated the two germline ends. The length of the CDR3 is 14 residues. In germline, CDR1 is SGHRS, CDR2 YFSETQ. The CDR3 loop is CASSLPDSSGGYTF. The CDR3 coding sequence is TGCGCCAGCAGCTTGCCGGATTCTTCGGGAGGCTACACCTTC.

The rearrangement links TRBV2 to TRBJ2-3; no definite D call. The ends were cut back, 2 bases at V and 0 bases at J, with 9 bases in the middle. The CDR3 contains 15 residues. CDR1 and CDR2 from the germline V gene are SNHLY and FYNNEI. In DNA, the CDR3 is TGTGCCAGCAGTGAACAATCTTATAGCACAGATACGCAGTATTTT. Translation gives CASSEQSYSTDTQYF.

V and J are TRBV25-1 and TRBJ2-1; 12 nucleotides agree with TRBD2. The CDR3 is 14 residues long. Germline CDR1 is MGHDK and CDR2 is SYGVNS. Trimming at V came to 6 bases and at J to 7 bases, leaving 4 bases not matched to a gene. The CDR3 here is CASSRLAGVNEQFF. For the CDR3, the DNA is TGTGCCAGCAGCCGACTAGCGGGAGTGAATGAGCAGTTCTTC.

Of note for this clone: One end of the junction does not line up with germline, which may come from a read error. The chain is built from TRBV15 and TRBJ1-4; 7 bases line up with TRBD1. Looked up from germline, CDR1 is LNHNV and CDR2 is YYDKDF (reference sequence). This CDR3 is built from 14 residues. The CDR3: CATSREGQMKNLFF. The CDR3 DNA follows: TGTGCCACCAGCAGAGAGGGACAGATGAAAAACCTGTTTTTT.